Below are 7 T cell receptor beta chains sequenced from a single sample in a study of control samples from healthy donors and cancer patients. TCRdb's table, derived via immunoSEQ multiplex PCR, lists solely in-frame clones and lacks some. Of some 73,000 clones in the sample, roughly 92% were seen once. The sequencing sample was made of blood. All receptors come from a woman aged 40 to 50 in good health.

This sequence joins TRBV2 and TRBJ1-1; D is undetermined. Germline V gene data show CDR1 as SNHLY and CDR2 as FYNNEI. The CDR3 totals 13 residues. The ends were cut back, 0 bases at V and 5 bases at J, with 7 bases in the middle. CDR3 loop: CASSEAEGTEAFF. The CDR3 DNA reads TGTGCCAGCAGTGAAGCGGAAGGGACTGAAGCTTTCTTT.

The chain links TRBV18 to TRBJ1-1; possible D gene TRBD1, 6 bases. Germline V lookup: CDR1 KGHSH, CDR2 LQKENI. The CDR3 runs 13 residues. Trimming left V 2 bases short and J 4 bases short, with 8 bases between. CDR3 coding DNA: TGTGCCAGCTCACCAGAGGGGGTCACTGAAGCTTTCTTT. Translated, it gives CASSPEGVTEAFF.

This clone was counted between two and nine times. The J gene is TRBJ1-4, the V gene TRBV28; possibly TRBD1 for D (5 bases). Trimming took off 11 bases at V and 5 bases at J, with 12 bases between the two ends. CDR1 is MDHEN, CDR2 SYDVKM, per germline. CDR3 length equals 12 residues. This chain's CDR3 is CASQAGNEKLFF. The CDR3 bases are TGTGCCTCCCAGGCAGGGAATGAAAAACTGTTTTTT.

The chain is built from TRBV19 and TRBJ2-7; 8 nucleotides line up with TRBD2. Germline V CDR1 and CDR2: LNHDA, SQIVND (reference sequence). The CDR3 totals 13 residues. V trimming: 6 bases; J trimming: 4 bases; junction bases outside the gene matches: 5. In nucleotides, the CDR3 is TGTGCCAGTAGGCCGGGACTAGAATACGAGCAGTACTTC. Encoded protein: CASRPGLEYEQYF. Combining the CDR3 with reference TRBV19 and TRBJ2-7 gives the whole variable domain DGGITQSPKYLFRKEGQNVTLSCEQNLNHDAMYWYRQDPGQGLRLIYYSQIVNDFQKGDIAEGYSVSREKKESFPLTVTSAQKNPTAFYLCASRPGLEYEQYFGPGTRLTVT.

CDR3 sequence reads: CASSQAGQPQHF. The CDR3 region has the DNA TGCGCCAGCAGCCAAGCGGGTCAGCCCCAGCATTTT. This chain connects TRBV4-1 to TRBJ1-5, with D hard to call. Germline V gene sequence: CDR1 MGHRA, CDR2 YSYEKL. Deletions cut 1 base from V and 6 bases from J, with 4 bases between. This CDR3 is built from 12 residues.

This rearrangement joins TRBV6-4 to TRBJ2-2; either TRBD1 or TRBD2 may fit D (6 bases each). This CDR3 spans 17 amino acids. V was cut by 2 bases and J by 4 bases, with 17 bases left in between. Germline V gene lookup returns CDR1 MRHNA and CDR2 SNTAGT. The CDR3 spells CASSDLAGGRLTGELFF. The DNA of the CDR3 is TGTGCCAGCAGTGACCTCGCTGGGGGGCGCCTCACCGGGGAGCTGTTTTTT.

The CDR3 spells CASSQQLETPEQYF. The CDR3, as DNA: TGTGCCAGCAGCCAGCAACTAGAAACCCCCGAGCAGTACTTC. J is TRBJ2-7 and V is TRBV7-9, with D possibly being TRBD2 (5 bases). Between the trimmed V and J ends, which lost 5 bases and 6 bases, there was a span of 17 bases. Germline V gene lookup returns CDR1 SEHNR and CDR2 FQNEAQ (reference sequence). The CDR3 has 14 amino acids.